One sample yielded the 22 T cell receptor beta chains listed below, sequenced in a study of CXCR3-negative and CXCR3-positive naive CD8 T cells (dated by TCRdb to about 2019). What the authors observed across the whole study: TRB CDR3s from CXCR3-positive naive cells showed higher hydrophobicity (lower Kidera factor 4), lower energy, and higher strength and volume indices than CXCR3-negative naive cells.

Which antigens these TCRs recognize remains unknown. Sequencing relied on a NextSeq 550. The Human TCR Profiling Kit (MiLaboratory) was used to make UMI-labeled 5' RACE TRB cDNA libraries. TCRdb reprocessed the reads and provides one entry for every CDR3 protein sequence; no DNA is given. The table for this sample lists under 90,000 distinct CDR3 sequences. The ten top clones hold about 0.62% of the sample. The sample consisted of naive CXCR3+ CD8+ T cells from blood. The sample's cell subset or site label is to be understood as: CD45RO-CCR7+CD27+CD95- naive CD8+ T cells expressing CXCR3 (TNR3+). Every receptor here comes from a human donor in good health. Some clones in this sample may be carry-over from other donors' samples.

The chain recombines TRBV12-3 or TRBV12-4 with TRBJ2-7; TCRdb selects TRBD1, and the lack of DNA leaves this call unchecked. This CDR3 region has 16 residues. CDR3 loop: CASSSIDRQGPYEQYF.

V is TRBV7-9 and J is TRBJ1-2. The CDR3 covers 14 residues. Germline loops: CDR1 SEHNR, CDR2 FQNEAQ (reference sequence). CDR3 sequence reads: CASSLATANYGYTF. The full variable domain, its missing parts supplied by reference TRBV7-9 and TRBJ1-2, is DTGVSQNPRHKITKRGQNVTFRCDPISEHNRLYWYRQTLGQGPEFLTYFQNEAQLEKSRLLSDRFSAERPKGSFSTLEIQRTEQGDSAMYLCASSLATANYGYTFGSGTRLTVV.

The chain uses TRBV12-3 or TRBV12-4 and TRBJ2-1; with no DNA, the TCRdb D assignment of TRBD1 cannot be verified. The CDR3 covers 13 residues. The CDR3 spells CASSLGTVNEQFF.

CDR3 amino acids: CASSQEIAGGSGEQFF. V is TRBV4-1 and J is TRBJ2-1; TCRdb lists TRBD2, though no DNA is available to test this call. The length of the CDR3 is 16 residues. In germline, CDR1 is MGHRA, CDR2 YSYEKL.

V usage is TRBV20-1 and J usage is TRBJ2-1; TCRdb picks TRBD2, but there is no DNA to check that call. The CDR3 contains 16 residues. Looked up from germline, CDR1 is DFQATT and CDR2 is SNEGSKA (reference sequence). CDR3 sequence: CSARELAAGAYNEQFF.

The chain combines TRBV5-1 with TRBJ2-7; TCRdb's D call of TRBD1 is untestable without DNA. The CDR3 extends over 20 amino acids. CDR1 and CDR2 (germline): SGHRS, YFSETQ. The CDR3 here is CASSLTGVPIAGLSSYEQYF.

The chain is built from TRBV6-5 and TRBJ2-3. The CDR3 has 14 residues. Germline V lookup: CDR1 MNHEY, CDR2 SVGAGI. The CDR3 is CASSYSKGTDTQYF.

V is TRBV15 and J is TRBJ2-1. The CDR3 extends over 14 amino acids. CDR1 is LNHNV and CDR2 is YYDKDF in the germline V gene (reference sequence). The CDR3 spells CATSRVPRADEQFF.

This chain joins TRBV28 and TRBJ2-7; TCRdb returns TRBD1, unconfirmable since there is no DNA. Germline-derived CDR1 and CDR2 are MDHEN and SYDVKM. The CDR3 sequence is 13 residues long. The CDR3 sequence: CASSFGDSYEQYF.

CDR3 loop: CASSWDRDNYGYTF. The chain uses TRBV27 and TRBJ1-2; TCRdb returns TRBD1, unconfirmable since there is no DNA. This CDR3 contains 14 residues. Germline V lookup: CDR1 MNHEY, CDR2 SMNVEV (reference sequence).

The chain couples TRBV6-6 to TRBJ1-1; the D gene TCRdb calls, TRBD1, cannot be checked with no DNA. This CDR3 is built from 14 residues. CDR1 and CDR2 from the germline V gene are MNHNY and SVGAGI (reference sequence). Here the CDR3 reads CASSYGGQFLEAFF.

This chain uses TRBV24-1 with TRBJ2-6. Germline V gene sequence: CDR1 KGHDR, CDR2 SFDVKD. This CDR3 has 17 residues. CDR3 residues: CATSDFRMGSGANVLTF.

The chain combines TRBV19 with TRBJ2-3; TCRdb's D call, TRBD1, is unchecked because there is no DNA. Germline CDR1 and CDR2: LNHDA and SQIVND (reference sequence). The CDR3 runs 15 residues. The CDR3 spells CASSMPGLAPDTQYF. Full variable domain (missing parts from reference TRBV19 and TRBJ2-3): DGGITQSPKYLFRKEGQNVTLSCEQNLNHDAMYWYRQDPGQGLRLIYYSQIVNDFQKGDIAEGYSVSREKKESFPLTVTSAQKNPTAFYLCASSMPGLAPDTQYFGPGTRLTVL.

This sequence joins TRBV6-2 or TRBV6-3 and TRBJ2-1; the D gene TCRdb calls, TRBD1, cannot be checked with no DNA. The CDR3 sequence is 15 residues long. Per germline, CDR1 MNHEY and CDR2 SVGEGT. The CDR3 region is CASSPVLPGSDEQFF.

The chain joins TRBV5-4 to TRBJ2-7; TCRdb gives TRBD1 as the D gene, but with no DNA this cannot be confirmed. The germline gives CDR1 SGHNT, CDR2 YYREEE (reference sequence). The CDR3 is 16 residues long. CDR3 loop: CASSQVLRTGTYEQYF.

V and J are TRBV3-1 and TRBJ2-7; TCRdb outputs TRBD1, but without DNA this stays unchecked. CDR3 length equals 14 residues. Germline V gene data show CDR1 as LGHDT and CDR2 as YNNKEL (reference sequence). This chain's CDR3 is CASSQGGQAYEQYF.

This chain joins TRBV4-2 and TRBJ2-7. This CDR3 has 14 residues. The germline V gene encodes CDR1 LGHNA and CDR2 YNFKEQ. The CDR3 is CASSQGLGIYEQYF.

The rearrangement uses TRBV29-1 and TRBJ2-7; the D call from TCRdb, TRBD1, cannot be confirmed without DNA. The CDR3 contains 15 residues. From germline, CDR1 is SQVTM and CDR2 ANQGSEA. This CDR3 reads CSAEGWTGVDYEQYF.

The chain recombines TRBV5-1 with TRBJ2-6; lacking DNA, the TRBD2 call made by TCRdb goes unchecked. The CDR3 has 16 residues. Germline-derived CDR1 and CDR2 are SGHRS and YFSETQ. The CDR3 sequence: CASSLEPGPGANVLTF.

This rearrangement joins TRBV12-3 or TRBV12-4 to TRBJ2-1; TCRdb reports TRBD1, a call that lacks DNA to check it against. The CDR3 consists of 13 residues. The CDR3 sequence: CASSGAGINEQFF.

The chain uses TRBV10-3 and TRBJ2-6. Germline CDR1 is ENHRY and CDR2 is SYGVKD. The CDR3 totals 14 residues. The CDR3 sequence is CAIRDSSGANVLTF.

This chain uses TRBV7-9 with TRBJ2-1; TCRdb reports TRBD2, a call that lacks DNA to check it against. Germline CDR1 SEHNR, CDR2 FQNEAQ (reference sequence). This CDR3 region has 14 residues. Here the CDR3 reads CASSPGTSPNEQFF. Full variable domain (remainder filled in from reference TRBV7-9 and TRBJ2-1): DTGVSQNPRHKITKRGQNVTFRCDPISEHNRLYWYRQTLGQGPEFLTYFQNEAQLEKSRLLSDRFSAERPKGSFSTLEIQRTEQGDSAMYLCASSPGTSPNEQFFGPGTRLTVL.